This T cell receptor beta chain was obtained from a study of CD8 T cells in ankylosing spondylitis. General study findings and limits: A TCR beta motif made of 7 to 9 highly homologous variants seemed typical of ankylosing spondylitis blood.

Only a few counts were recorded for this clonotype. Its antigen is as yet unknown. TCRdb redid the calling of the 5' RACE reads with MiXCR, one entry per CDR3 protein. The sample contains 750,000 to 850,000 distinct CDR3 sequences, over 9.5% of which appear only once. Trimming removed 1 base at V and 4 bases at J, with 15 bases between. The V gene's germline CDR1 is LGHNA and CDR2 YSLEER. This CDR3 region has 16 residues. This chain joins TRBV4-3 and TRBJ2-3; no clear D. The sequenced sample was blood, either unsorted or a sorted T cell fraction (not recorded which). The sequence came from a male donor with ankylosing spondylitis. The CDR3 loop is CASSQGARQLADTQYF. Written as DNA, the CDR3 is TGCGCCAGCAGCCAAGGCGCCCGCCAACTCGCAGATACGCAGTATTTT.